The next 4 T cell receptor beta chains were all read from a single sample in a study of OX40 agonist ivuxolimab in advanced cancers. Only in-frame clones appear in the TCRdb table, and some are missing; sequencing was by immunoSEQ multiplex PCR. The sample lists approximately 58,000 clones, 88% occurring once. The sample in question was CD4+ or CD8+ T cells sorted from blood, obtained in a trial of the OX40 agonist ivuxolimab. The receptor source for this set is an adult with an advanced solid tumor such as melanoma, head and neck, liver or kidney cancer.

J is TRBJ2-3 and V is TRBV6-4, with 9 bases identical to TRBD2. The CDR3 totals 15 residues. The germline V gene has CDR1 MRHNA and CDR2 SNTAGT. Trimming took 6 bases from V and 7 from J; bases not matched to a gene: 11. The CDR3 here is CASSAERGAQYTQYF. The CDR3 DNA reads as TGTGCCAGCAGCGCTGAGCGGGGGGCACAATATACGCAGTATTTT.

The chain combines TRBV7-2 with TRBJ2-3; maybe TRBD2 (5 bases). V was shortened by 2 bases and J by 2 bases, with 11 bases between the two germline ends. Germline V gene data show CDR1 as SGHTA and CDR2 as FQGNSA. The CDR3 consists of 15 residues. CDR3 region: CASSLRGIDTDTQYF. CDR3 nucleotides: TGTGCCAGCAGCTTACGAGGGATCGACACAGATACGCAGTATTTT. The complete variable domain, with remaining parts taken from reference TRBV7-2 and TRBJ2-3, reads GAGVSQSPSNKVTEKGKDVELRCDPISGHTALYWYRQSLGQGLEFLIYFQGNSAPDKSGLPSDRFSAERTGGSVSTLTIQRTQQEDSAVYLCASSLRGIDTDTQYFGPGTRLTVL.

The chain carries TRBV5-1 and TRBJ2-1; D is ambiguous. The CDR3 runs 12 residues. Per the germline V gene, CDR1 is SGHRS and CDR2 is YFSETQ. V was pared by 2 bases and J by 7 bases, with 7 bases between. CDR3 protein: CASSFPSNEQFF. CDR3 nucleotide sequence: TGCGCCAGCAGCTTTCCTAGTAATGAGCAGTTCTTC.

This clone appeared a few times. This same CDR3 is encoded by further DNA sequences in the sample. The genes are TRBV11-1 and TRBJ2-5, with D possibly matching TRBD2 (5 bases). Germline CDR1 and CDR2: SGHAT and FQDESV (reference sequence). The length of the CDR3 is 12 residues. Trimming shortened V by 3 bases and J by 5 bases, and 7 bases separated the two germline ends. The CDR3, as DNA: TGTGCCAGCAGCTTCGGGGAGGAGACCCAGTACTTC. Translated, it gives CASSFGEETQYF.